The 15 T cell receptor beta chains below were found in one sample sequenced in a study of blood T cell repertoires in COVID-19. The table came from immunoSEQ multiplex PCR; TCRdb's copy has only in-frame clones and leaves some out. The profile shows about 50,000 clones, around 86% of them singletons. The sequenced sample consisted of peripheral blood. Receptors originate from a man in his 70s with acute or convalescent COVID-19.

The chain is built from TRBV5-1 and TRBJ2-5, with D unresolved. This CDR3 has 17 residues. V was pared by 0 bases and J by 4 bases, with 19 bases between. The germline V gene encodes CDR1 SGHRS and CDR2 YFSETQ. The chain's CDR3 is CASSLAIGSGLGETQYF. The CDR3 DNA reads TGCGCCAGCAGCTTGGCCATCGGATCCGGGTTGGGAGAGACCCAGTACTTC.

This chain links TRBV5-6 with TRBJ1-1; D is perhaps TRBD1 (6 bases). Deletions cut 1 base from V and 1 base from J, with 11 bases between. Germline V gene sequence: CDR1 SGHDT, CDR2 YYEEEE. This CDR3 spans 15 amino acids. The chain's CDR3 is CASSLPSGANTEAFF. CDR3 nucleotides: TGTGCCAGCAGCTTGCCTTCAGGGGCGAACACTGAAGCTTTCTTT. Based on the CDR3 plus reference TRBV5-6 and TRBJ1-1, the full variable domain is DAGVTQSPTHLIKTRGQQVTLRCSPKSGHDTVSWYQQALGQGPQFIFQYYEEEERQRGNFPDRFSGHQFPNYSSELNVNALLLGDSALYLCASSLPSGANTEAFFGQGTRLTVV.

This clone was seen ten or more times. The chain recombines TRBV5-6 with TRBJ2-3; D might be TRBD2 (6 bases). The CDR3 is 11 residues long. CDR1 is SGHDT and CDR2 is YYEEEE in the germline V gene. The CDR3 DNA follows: TGTGCAAGCCAGGAGGGGGATACGCAGTATTTT. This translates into CASQEGDTQYF.

The CDR3 loop reads CASSPPGGTDTQYF. In DNA form, the CDR3 reads TGCGCCAGCTCCCCCCCAGGGGGGACAGATACGCAGTATTTT. V usage is TRBV10-2 and J usage is TRBJ2-3; tentative D call: TRBD1 (7 bases). The germline V gene encodes CDR1 WSHSY and CDR2 SAAADI. The CDR3 has 14 amino acids. Trimming pared 8 bases from V and 3 bases from J, leaving 15 bases between.

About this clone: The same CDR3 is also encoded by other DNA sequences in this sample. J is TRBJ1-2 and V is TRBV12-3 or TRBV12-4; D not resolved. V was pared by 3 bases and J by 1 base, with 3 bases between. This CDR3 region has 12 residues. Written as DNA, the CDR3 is TGTGCCAGCAGTTTGAGTAACTATGGCTACACCTTC. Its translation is CASSLSNYGYTF.

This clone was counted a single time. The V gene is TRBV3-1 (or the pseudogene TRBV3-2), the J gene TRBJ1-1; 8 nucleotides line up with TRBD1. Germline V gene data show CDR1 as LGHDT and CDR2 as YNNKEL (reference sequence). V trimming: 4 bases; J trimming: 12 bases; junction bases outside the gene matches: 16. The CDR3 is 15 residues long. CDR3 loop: CASSRREFMGQESFF. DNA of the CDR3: TGTGCCAGCAGCCGAAGAGAATTCATGGGACAGGAGTCTTTCTTT.

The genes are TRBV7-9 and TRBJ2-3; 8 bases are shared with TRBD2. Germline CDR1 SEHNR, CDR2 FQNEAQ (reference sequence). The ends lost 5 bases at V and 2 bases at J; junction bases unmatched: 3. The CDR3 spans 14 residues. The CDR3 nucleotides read TGTGCCAGCAGCCGGGAGGGGACCACAGATACGCAGTATTTT. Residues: CASSREGTTDTQYF.

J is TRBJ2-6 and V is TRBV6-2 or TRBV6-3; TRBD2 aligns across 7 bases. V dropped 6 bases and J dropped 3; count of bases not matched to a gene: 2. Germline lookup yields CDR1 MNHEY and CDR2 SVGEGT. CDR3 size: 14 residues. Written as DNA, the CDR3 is TGTGCCAGCAGCGGGAGGAGTGGGGCCAACGTCCTGACTTTC. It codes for CASSGRSGANVLTF.

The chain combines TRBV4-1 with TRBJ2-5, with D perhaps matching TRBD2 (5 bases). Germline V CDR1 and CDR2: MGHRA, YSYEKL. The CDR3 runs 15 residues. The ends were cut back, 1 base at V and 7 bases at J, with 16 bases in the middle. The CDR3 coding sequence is TGCGCCAGCAGCCAAGGTTACGGGGTCCATGGGACCCAGTACTTC. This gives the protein CASSQGYGVHGTQYF.

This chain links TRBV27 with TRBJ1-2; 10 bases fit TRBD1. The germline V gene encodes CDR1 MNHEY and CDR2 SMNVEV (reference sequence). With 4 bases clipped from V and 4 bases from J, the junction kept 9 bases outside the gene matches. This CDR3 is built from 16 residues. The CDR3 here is CASSSQTGGGSYGYTF. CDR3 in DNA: TGTGCCAGCAGTTCCCAGACAGGGGGCGGGAGCTATGGCTACACCTTC.

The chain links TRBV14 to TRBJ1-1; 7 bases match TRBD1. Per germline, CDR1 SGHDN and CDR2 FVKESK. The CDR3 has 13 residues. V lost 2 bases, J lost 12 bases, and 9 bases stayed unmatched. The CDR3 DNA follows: TGTGCCAGCAGCCAATCAAGACAGGGACCAACTTTCTTT. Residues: CASSQSRQGPTFF.

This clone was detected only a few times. CDR3: CATKREGTGELFF. The DNA for the CDR3 is TGTGCCACCAAAAGGGAGGGGACCGGGGAGCTGTTTTTT. The chain combines TRBV24-1 with TRBJ2-2; 7 nucleotides line up with TRBD2. The CDR3 extends over 13 amino acids. CDR1 KGHDR and CDR2 SFDVKD come from the germline V gene. V dropped 8 bases and J dropped 5; count of bases not matched to a gene: 4.

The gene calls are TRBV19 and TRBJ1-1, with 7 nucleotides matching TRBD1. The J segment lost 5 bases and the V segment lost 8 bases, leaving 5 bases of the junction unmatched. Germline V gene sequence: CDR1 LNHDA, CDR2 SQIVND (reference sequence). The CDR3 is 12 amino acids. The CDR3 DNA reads TGTGCCAGTCGGACAGGAGGGACTGAAGCTTTCTTT. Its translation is CASRTGGTEAFF.

The CDR3 here is CATSDPFGQDKEKLFF. The CDR3 DNA reads TGTGCCACCAGTGACCCCTTCGGACAGGATAAAGAAAAACTGTTTTTT. The J gene is TRBJ1-4, the V gene TRBV24-1; the match to TRBD1 covers 7 bases. Trimming took 4 bases from V and 8 from J; bases not matched to a gene: 12. CDR1 is KGHDR and CDR2 is SFDVKD in the germline V gene. This CDR3 has 16 residues.

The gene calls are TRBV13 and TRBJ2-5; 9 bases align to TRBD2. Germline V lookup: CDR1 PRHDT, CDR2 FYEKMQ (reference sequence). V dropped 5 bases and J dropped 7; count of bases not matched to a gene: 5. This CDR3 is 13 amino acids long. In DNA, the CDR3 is TGTGCCAGCAGCCGAGCGGGAGGTGGGACCCAGTACTTC. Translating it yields CASSRAGGGTQYF.